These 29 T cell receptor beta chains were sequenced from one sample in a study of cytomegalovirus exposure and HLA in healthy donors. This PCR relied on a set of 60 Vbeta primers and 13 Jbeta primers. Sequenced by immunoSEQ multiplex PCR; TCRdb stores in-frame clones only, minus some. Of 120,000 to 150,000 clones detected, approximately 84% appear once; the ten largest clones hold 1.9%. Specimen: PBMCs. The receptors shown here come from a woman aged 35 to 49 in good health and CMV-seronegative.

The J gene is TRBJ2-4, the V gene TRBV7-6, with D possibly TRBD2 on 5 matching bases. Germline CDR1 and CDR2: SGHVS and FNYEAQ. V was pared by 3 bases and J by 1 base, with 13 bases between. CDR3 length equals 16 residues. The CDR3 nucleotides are TGTGCCAGCAGCTTCGGCCGTGGGGAGGCCAAAAACATTCAGTACTTC. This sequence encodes CASSFGRGEAKNIQYF.

The CDR3 DNA follows: TGTGCCAGCAGTTATTCGGTCCAGGGGAACTCACCCCTCCACTTT. Translated: CASSYSVQGNSPLHF. This chain links TRBV27 with TRBJ1-6, with a possible D match to TRBD1 (6 bases). This CDR3 spans 15 amino acids. V was cut by 4 bases and J by 10 bases, with 17 bases left in between. CDR1 is MNHEY, CDR2 SMNVEV, per germline (reference sequence).

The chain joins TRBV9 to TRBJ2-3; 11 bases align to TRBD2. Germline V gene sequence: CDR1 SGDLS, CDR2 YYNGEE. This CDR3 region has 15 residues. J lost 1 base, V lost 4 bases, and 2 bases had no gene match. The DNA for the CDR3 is TGTGCCAGCAGCCCGGGACTAGCGGGCACAGATACGCAGTATTTT. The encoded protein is CASSPGLAGTDTQYF.

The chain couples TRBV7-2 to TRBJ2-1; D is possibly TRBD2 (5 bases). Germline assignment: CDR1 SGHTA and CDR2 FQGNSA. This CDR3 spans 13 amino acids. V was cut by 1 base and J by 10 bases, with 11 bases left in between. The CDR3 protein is CASSLGTAWEQFF. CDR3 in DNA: TGTGCCAGCAGCTTAGGGACTGCTTGGGAGCAGTTCTTC. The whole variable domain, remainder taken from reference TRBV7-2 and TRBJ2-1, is GAGVSQSPSNKVTEKGKDVELRCDPISGHTALYWYRQSLGQGLEFLIYFQGNSAPDKSGLPSDRFSAERTGGSVSTLTIQRTQQEDSAVYLCASSLGTAWEQFFGPGTRLTVL.

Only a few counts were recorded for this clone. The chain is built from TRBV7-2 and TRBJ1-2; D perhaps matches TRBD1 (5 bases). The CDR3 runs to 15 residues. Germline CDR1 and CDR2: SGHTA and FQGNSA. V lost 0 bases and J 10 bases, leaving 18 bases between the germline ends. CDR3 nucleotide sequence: TGTGCCAGCAGCTTAGCCGGGGGACCCGCTATTATCTACACCTTC. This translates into CASSLAGGPAIIYTF.

The CDR3 sequence is CARNMGLTGEKLFF. Here the CDR3 DNA reads TGTGCCCGCAACATGGGGCTTACGGGTGAAAAACTGTTTTTT. The chain employs TRBV28 and TRBJ1-4, with D possibly matching TRBD1 (5 bases). This CDR3 contains 14 residues. V was pared by 11 bases and J by 7 bases, with 20 bases between. Germline CDR1 is MDHEN and CDR2 is SYDVKM.

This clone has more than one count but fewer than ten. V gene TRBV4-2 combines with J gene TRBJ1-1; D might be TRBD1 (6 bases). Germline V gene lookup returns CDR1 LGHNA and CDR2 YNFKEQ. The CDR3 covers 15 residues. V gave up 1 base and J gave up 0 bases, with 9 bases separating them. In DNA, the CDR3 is TGTGCCAGCAGCCAAGCGTACAGGGTGAACACTGAAGCTTTCTTT. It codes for CASSQAYRVNTEAFF.

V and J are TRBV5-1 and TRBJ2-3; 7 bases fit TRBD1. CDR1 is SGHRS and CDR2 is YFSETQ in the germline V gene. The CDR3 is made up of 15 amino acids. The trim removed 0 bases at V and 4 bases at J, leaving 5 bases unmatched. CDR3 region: CASSLEGAAPDTQYF. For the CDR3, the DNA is TGCGCCAGCAGCTTGGAGGGGGCGGCCCCAGATACGCAGTATTTT.

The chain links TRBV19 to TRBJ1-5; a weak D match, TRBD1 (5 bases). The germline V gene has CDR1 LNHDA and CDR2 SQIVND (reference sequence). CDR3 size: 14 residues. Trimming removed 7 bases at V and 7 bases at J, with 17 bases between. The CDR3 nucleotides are TGTGCCAGTAAATTTACAGGACATTTCCAGCCCCAGCATTTT. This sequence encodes CASKFTGHFQPQHF.

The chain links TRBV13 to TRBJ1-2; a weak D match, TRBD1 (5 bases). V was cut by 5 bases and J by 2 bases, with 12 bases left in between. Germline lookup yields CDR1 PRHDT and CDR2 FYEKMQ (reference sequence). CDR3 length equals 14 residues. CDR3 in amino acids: CASSTGTENYGYTF. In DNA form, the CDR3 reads TGTGCCAGCAGCACCGGGACTGAAAACTATGGCTACACCTTC.

CDR3 residues: CASSLLESRGHYGYTF. Written as DNA, the CDR3 is TGTGCCAGCAGTTTATTGGAGAGCAGGGGGCACTATGGCTACACCTTC. The chain combines TRBV28 with TRBJ1-2, with TRBD1 identical over 8 bases. The germline V gene encodes CDR1 MDHEN and CDR2 SYDVKM. The CDR3 extends over 16 amino acids. J lost 3 bases, V lost 1 base, and 7 bases had no gene match.

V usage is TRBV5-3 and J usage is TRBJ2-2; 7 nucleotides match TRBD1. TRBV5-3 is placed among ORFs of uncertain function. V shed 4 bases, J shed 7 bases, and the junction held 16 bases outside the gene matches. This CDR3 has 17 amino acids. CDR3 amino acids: CARSTTGTVLSSGELFF. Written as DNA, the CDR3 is TGTGCCAGAAGCACGACCGGGACAGTTTTGAGTAGCGGGGAGCTGTTTTTT.

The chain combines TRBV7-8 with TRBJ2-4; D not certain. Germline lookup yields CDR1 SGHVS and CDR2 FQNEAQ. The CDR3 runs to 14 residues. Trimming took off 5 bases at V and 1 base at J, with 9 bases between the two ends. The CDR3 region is CASSPAGAKNIQYF. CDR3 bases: TGTGCCAGCAGCCCCGCCGGGGCCAAAAACATTCAGTACTTC.

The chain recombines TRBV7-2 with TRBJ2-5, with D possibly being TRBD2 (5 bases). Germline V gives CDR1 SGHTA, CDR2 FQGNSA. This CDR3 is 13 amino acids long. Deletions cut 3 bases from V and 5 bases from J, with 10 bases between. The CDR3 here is CASSFIQRETQYF. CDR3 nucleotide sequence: TGTGCCAGCAGCTTTATCCAGCGGGAGACCCAGTACTTC.

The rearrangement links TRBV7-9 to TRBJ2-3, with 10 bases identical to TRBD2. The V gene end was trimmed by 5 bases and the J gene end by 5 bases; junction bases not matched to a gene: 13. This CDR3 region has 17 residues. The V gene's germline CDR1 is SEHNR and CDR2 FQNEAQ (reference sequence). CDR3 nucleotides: TGTGCCAGCAGCCCGATAGCGGGAGGAGCTTTCTTAGATACGCAGTATTTT. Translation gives CASSPIAGGAFLDTQYF.

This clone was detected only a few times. The CDR3 DNA follows: TGTGCCAGCTCACCAGCCAGCCAAGAGACCCAGTACTTC. It yields the protein CASSPASQETQYF. The rearrangement uses TRBV18 and TRBJ2-5; D uncertain. V gave up 2 bases and J gave up 1 base, with 5 bases separating them. This CDR3 spans 13 amino acids. Germline V gives CDR1 KGHSH, CDR2 LQKENI.

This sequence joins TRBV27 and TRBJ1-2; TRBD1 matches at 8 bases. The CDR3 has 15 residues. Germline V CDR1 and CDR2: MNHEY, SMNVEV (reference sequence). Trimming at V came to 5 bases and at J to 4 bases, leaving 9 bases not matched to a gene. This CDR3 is CASSPHGQGGYGYTF. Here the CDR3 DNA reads TGTGCCAGCAGTCCGCACGGACAGGGAGGCTATGGCTACACCTTC.

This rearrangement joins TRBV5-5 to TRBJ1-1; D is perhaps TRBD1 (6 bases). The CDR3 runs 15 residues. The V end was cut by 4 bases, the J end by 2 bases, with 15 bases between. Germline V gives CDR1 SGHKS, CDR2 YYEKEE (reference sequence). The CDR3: CASSQRQVHNTEAFF. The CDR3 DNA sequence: TGTGCCAGCAGCCAACGACAGGTCCATAACACTGAAGCTTTCTTT.

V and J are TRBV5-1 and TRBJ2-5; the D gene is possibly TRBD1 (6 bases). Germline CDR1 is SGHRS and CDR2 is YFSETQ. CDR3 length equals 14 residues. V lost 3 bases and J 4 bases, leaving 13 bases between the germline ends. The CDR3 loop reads CASSSLQGSETQYF. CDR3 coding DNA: TGCGCCAGCAGCTCATTACAGGGTTCAGAGACCCAGTACTTC.

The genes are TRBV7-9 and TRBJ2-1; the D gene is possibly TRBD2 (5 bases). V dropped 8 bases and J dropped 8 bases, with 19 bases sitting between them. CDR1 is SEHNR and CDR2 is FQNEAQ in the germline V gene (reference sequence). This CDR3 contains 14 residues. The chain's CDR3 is CASGRDLSPHEQFF. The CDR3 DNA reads TGTGCCAGCGGCCGGGATCTCAGCCCCCATGAGCAGTTCTTC. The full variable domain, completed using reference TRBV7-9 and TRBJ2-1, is DTGVSQNPRHKITKRGQNVTFRCDPISEHNRLYWYRQTLGQGPEFLTYFQNEAQLEKSRLLSDRFSAERPKGSFSTLEIQRTEQGDSAMYLCASGRDLSPHEQFFGPGTRLTVL.

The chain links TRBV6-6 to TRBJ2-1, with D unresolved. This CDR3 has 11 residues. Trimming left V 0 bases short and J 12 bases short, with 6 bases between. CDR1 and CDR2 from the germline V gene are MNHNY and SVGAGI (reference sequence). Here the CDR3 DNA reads TGTGCCAGCAGTTACTCTGAGCGGCAGTTCTTC. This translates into CASSYSERQFF.

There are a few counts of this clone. In nucleotides, the CDR3 is TGTGCCAGCAGCTCCTCCCGGGACTTCTACGAGCAGTACTTC. This codes for CASSSSRDFYEQYF. The chain carries TRBV11-2 and TRBJ2-7; D may be TRBD2 (6 bases). The CDR3 contains 14 residues. Germline values: CDR1 SGHAT, CDR2 FQNNGV. The germline V and J ends were trimmed by 4 bases and 3 bases, with 13 bases remaining between them.

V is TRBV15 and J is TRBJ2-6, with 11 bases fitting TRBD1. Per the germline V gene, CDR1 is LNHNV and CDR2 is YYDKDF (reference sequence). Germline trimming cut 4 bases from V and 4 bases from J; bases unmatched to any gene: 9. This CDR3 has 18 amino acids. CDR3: CATSTSDRGLSGANVLTF. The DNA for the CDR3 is TGTGCCACCAGCACCTCGGACAGGGGGCTATCAGGGGCCAACGTCCTGACTTTC.

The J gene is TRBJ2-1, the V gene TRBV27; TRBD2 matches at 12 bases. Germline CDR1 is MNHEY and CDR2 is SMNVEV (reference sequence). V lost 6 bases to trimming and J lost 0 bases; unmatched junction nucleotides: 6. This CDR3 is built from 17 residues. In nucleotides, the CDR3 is TGTGCCAGCAGGGGACTAGCGGGCGTCAGCTCCTACAATGAGCAGTTCTTC. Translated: CASRGLAGVSSYNEQFF.

For the CDR3, the DNA is TGTGCCAGCAGCCAAGATCCGACAGGGTCAGAAGCTTTCTTT. This gives the protein CASSQDPTGSEAFF. The rearrangement joins TRBV4-2 to TRBJ1-1; 7 bases agree with TRBD1. Unmatched junction bases numbered 6, after V lost 0 bases and J lost 8 bases. Germline V lookup: CDR1 LGHNA, CDR2 YNFKEQ. There are 14 residues in the CDR3.

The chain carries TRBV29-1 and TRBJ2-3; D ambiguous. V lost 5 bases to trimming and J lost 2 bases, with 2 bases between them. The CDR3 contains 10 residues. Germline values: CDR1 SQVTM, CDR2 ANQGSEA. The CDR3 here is CSVYTDTQYF. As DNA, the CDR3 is TGCAGCGTTTACACAGATACGCAGTATTTT.

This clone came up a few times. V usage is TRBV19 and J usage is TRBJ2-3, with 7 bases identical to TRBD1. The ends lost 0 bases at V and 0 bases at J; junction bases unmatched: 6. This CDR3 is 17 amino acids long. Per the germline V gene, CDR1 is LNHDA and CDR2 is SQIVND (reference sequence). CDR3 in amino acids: CASSIDRTGASTDTQYF. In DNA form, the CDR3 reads TGTGCCAGTAGTATAGATAGGACAGGAGCTAGCACAGATACGCAGTATTTT. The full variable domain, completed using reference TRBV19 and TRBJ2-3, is DGGITQSPKYLFRKEGQNVTLSCEQNLNHDAMYWYRQDPGQGLRLIYYSQIVNDFQKGDIAEGYSVSREKKESFPLTVTSAQKNPTAFYLCASSIDRTGASTDTQYFGPGTRLTVL.

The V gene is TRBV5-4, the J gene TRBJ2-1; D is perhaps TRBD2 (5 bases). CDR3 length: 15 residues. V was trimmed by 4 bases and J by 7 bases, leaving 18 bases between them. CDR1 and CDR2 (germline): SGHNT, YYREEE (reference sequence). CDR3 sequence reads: CASSPTGVRRNEQFF. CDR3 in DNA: TGTGCCAGCAGCCCAACCGGGGTAAGGAGGAATGAGCAGTTCTTC. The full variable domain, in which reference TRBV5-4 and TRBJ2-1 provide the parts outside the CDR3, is ETGVTQSPTHLIKTRGQQVTLRCSSQSGHNTVSWYQQALGQGPQFIFQYYREEENGRGNFPPRFSGLQFPNYSSELNVNALELDDSALYLCASSPTGVRRNEQFFGPGTRLTVL.

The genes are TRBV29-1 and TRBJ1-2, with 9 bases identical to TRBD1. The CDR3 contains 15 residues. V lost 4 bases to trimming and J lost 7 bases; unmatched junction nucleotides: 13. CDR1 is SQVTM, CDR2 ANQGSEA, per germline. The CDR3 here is CSVVPGQGSSSGYTF. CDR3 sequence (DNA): TGCAGCGTTGTTCCGGGACAGGGTTCCAGCTCTGGCTACACCTTC.